The 10 T cell receptor beta chains below come from one sample, sequenced in a study of Graves' ophthalmopathy and Graves' hyperthyroidism. Researchers took RNA transcripts and amplified TCR beta CDR3 regions from them. The library came from an HTBI-primed first-round RT-PCR and a second-round multiplex PCR. TCRdb itself ran the multiplex PCR reads through MiXCR, one entry per CDR3 protein. The table lists 450,000 or so distinct CDR3 sequences, under 15% of them singletons. Sequenced sample: blood. Receptors were obtained from a woman aged 25 to 39 with Graves' ophthalmopathy.

This clonotype appeared many times. The chain links TRBV6-5 to TRBJ1-1; D might be TRBD1 (5 bases). The V gene's germline CDR1 is MNHEY and CDR2 SVGAGI. V lost 0 bases and J lost 0, with 11 bases in between. CDR3 length: 16 residues. The CDR3 DNA follows: TGTGCCAGCAGTTACTCGGTCGTGACAGTGAACACTGAAGCTTTCTTT. Translated: CASSYSVVTVNTEAFF.

This clonotype was detected ten times or more. The chain has TRBV6-5 and TRBJ2-7; D unresolved. The CDR3 runs to 13 residues. CDR1 and CDR2 from the germline V gene are MNHEY and SVGAGI. Trimming pared 2 bases from V and 0 bases from J, leaving 5 bases between. CDR3 in DNA: TGTGCCAGCAGTTACGGCGGCTCCTACGAGCAGTACTTC. This codes for CASSYGGSYEQYF.

This clonotype has at least ten counts. The CDR3 nucleotides read TGCAGTGCTAGAGGACATTTAGGAGGTCGCGAGCAGTACTTC. Residues: CSARGHLGGREQYF. The V gene is TRBV20-1, the J gene TRBJ2-7; possibly TRBD2 for D (5 bases). This CDR3 spans 14 amino acids. The V and J ends lost 1 base and 6 bases respectively, with 16 bases between them. Germline lookup yields CDR1 DFQATT and CDR2 SNEGSKA (reference sequence).

This clonotype has a count of ten or more. V gene TRBV6-5 combines with J gene TRBJ2-7; D gene uncertain. The V end lost 6 bases, the J end lost 3 bases, and 12 bases lay between the germline ends. The CDR3 covers 13 residues. Germline V lookup: CDR1 MNHEY, CDR2 SVGAGI. The CDR3 here is CASSGTRHYEQYF. As DNA, the CDR3 is TGTGCCAGCAGCGGAACTCGCCACTACGAGCAGTACTTC.

This clonotype came up many times. The chain joins TRBV28 to TRBJ1-3; no definite D call. The germline gives CDR1 MDHEN, CDR2 SYDVKM. Trimming shortened V by 5 bases and J by 0 bases, and 11 bases separated the two germline ends. The CDR3 loop spans 15 amino acids. The CDR3 DNA is TGTGCCAGCAGTCGTGGACGGAGCTCTGGAAACACCATATATTTT. Protein product: CASSRGRSSGNTIYF.

This clonotype was observed many times. This sequence joins TRBV30 and TRBJ1-2; the D is unclear. The CDR3 extends over 12 amino acids. Germline V gives CDR1 GTSNPN, CDR2 SVGIG (reference sequence). Trimming stripped 4 bases from V and 6 bases from J, with 12 bases between. The CDR3 region is CAWIGGKNGYTF. The CDR3, as DNA: TGTGCCTGGATTGGAGGGAAGAATGGCTACACCTTC.

V gene TRBV20-1 combines with J gene TRBJ1-6; D gene unclear. The germline gives CDR1 DFQATT, CDR2 SNEGSKA (reference sequence). The CDR3 covers 16 residues. The ends were cut back, 6 bases at V and 10 bases at J, with 25 bases in the middle. The CDR3 spells CSASRSGEPMGSPLHF. The CDR3 DNA follows: TGCAGTGCGAGCAGGAGTGGGGAGCCTATGGGATCACCCCTCCACTTT.

This clonotype has ten or more counts. The chain recombines TRBV27 with TRBJ2-2; 7 bases are shared with TRBD1. V was clipped by 7 bases and J by 2 bases; unmatched bases: 7. CDR3 length: 15 residues. Germline CDR1 reads MNHEY; CDR2 reads SMNVEV (reference sequence). Here the CDR3 DNA reads TGTGCCAGCACACCGGGGACAGTAAACACCGGGGAGCTGTTTTTT. Protein: CASTPGTVNTGELFF.

This chain links TRBV12-3 or TRBV12-4 with TRBJ1-5; D gene unclear. CDR3 length: 12 amino acids. V was shortened by 8 bases and J by 4 bases, with 9 bases between the two germline ends. The CDR3 loop is CASEGVNQPQHF. CDR3 DNA: TGTGCCAGCGAGGGAGTTAATCAGCCCCAGCATTTT.

This rearrangement joins TRBV6-5 to TRBJ2-5, with D unresolved. Trimming pared 0 bases from V and 5 bases from J, leaving 10 bases between. Per the germline V gene, CDR1 is MNHEY and CDR2 is SVGAGI. This CDR3 has 14 residues. As DNA, the CDR3 is TGTGCCAGCAGTTACTCTCCAGACGGGGAGACCCAGTACTTC. This gives the protein CASSYSPDGETQYF.